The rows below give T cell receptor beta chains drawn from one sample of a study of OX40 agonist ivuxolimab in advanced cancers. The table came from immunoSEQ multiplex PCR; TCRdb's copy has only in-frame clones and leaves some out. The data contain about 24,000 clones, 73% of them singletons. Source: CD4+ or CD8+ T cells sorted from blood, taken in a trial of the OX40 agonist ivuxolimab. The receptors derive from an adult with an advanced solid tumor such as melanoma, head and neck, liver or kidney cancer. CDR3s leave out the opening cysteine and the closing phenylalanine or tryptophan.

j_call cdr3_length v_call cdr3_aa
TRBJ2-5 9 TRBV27 ASRAGETQY
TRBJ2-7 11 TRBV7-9 ASSSGWAYEQY
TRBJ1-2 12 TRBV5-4 ASSTGHGVYGYT
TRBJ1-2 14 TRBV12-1 ASSFPLTGINYGYT
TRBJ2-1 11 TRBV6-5 ASSYSPAGEQF
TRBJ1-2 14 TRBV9 ASTLGGASSNYGYT
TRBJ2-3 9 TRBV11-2 ASSLTDTQY
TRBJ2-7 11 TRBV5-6 ASSLGSPYEQY
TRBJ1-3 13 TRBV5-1 ASSLDAPGGNTIY
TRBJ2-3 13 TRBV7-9 ASRDRQGPTDTQY
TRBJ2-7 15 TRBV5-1 ASSLMVEGTTGFEQY
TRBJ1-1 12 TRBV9 ASSATGSNTEAF
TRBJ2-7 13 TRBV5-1 ASSLPTAPRNEQY
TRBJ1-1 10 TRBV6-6 ASRNYDTEAF
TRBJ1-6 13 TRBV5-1 ASSLVGSASEDLH
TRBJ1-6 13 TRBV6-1 ASWDRGLGNSPLH
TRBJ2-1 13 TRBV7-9 ASSLLAWTGDEQF
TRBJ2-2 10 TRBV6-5 ASSFETGELF
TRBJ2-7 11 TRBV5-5 ASTNRGLWEQY
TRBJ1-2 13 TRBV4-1 ANSQEGGHYYGYT
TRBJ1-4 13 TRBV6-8 ASSWAPEWGGLMF
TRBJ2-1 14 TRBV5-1 ASRDGLANSYNEQF
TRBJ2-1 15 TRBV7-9 ASSLDRMDLSYNEQF
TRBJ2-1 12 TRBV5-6 ASSTALAYNEQF
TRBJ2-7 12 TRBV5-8 ASIIAGQSYEQY
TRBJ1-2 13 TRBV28 ASSQDQIINYGYT
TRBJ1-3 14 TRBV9 ASSAYLQGFGNTIY
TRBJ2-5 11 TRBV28 ASRGQVEETQY
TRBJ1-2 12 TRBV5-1 ASSPPGANYGYT
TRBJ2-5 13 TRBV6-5 ASSLFQGGQETQY
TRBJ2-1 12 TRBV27 ASGAGGPINEQF
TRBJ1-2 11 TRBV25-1 ASMEGATRGYT
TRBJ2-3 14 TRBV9 ASSVYSGGAADTQY
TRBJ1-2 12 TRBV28 ASSLKGYSYGYT
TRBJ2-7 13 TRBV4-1 ASSQDGGVGYEQY
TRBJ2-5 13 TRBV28 ASSLPREIQETQY
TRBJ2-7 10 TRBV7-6 ASSPSGYEQY
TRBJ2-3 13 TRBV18 ASSPRADRTDTQY
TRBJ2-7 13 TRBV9 ASSAATGGHYEQY
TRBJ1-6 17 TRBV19 ASSMRTGLSRALGSPLH
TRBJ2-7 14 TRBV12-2 ASLAYPLGTVYEQY